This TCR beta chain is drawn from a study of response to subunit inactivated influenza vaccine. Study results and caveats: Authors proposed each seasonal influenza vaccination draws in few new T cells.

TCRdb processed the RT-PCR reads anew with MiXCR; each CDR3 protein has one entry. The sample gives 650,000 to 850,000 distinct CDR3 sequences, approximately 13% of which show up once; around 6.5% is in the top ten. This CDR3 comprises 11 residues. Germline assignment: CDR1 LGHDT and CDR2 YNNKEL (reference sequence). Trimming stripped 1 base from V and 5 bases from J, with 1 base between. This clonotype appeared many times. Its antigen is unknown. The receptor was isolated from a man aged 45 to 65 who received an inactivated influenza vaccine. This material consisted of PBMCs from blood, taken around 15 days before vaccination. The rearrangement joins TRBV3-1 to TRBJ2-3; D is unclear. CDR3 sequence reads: CASSQGDTQYF. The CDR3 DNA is TGTGCCAGCAGCCAAGGAGATACGCAGTATTTT.